The entry below describes one TCR beta chain. These data are taken from a study of cytomegalovirus exposure and HLA in healthy donors. A multiplex PCR was run with 60 Vbeta primers and 13 Jbeta primers. TCRdb's copy holds only in-frame clones and misses some; the assay was immunoSEQ multiplex PCR. With 200,000 to 250,000 clones in the sample, the ten largest clones hold roughly 1.2%. This CDR3 region has 13 residues. CDR1 is SGHRS and CDR2 is YFSETQ in the germline V gene. The germline V and J ends were trimmed by 4 bases and 4 bases, with 8 bases remaining between them. This rearrangement joins TRBV5-1 to TRBJ1-4; TRBD1 might be the D (5 bases). The TCR originated in a girl aged 2 to 10 in good health and CMV-seropositive. Sequenced input: PBMCs. The CDR3 DNA reads TGCGCCAGCAGCCCGACAGTTAATGAAAAACTGTTTTTT. This sequence encodes CASSPTVNEKLFF. Complete variable domain (other parts from reference TRBV5-1 and TRBJ1-4): KAGVTQTPRYLIKTRGQQVTLSCSPISGHRSVSWYQQTPGQGLQFLFEYFSETQRNKGNFPGRFSGRQFSNSRSEMNVSTLELGDSALYLCASSPTVNEKLFFGSGTQLSVL.